This record looks at one TCR beta chain sequence and its context. Clones were read by immunoSEQ multiplex PCR, and TCRdb kept only the in-frame ones, dropping some. Of roughly 300,000 clones in the sample, more than 90% were seen once. The V gene lost 1 base and the J gene lost 4 bases, with 13 bases spanning the gap. This CDR3 has 15 amino acids. CDR1 LNHDA and CDR2 SQIVND come from the germline V gene (reference sequence). In terms of age and location, participants ranged from about 18 to 95 years and lived in about two dozen US areas. Cohort 3 donors were reported recovered after two negative PCRs, clearance, or symptom resolution. The sample comes from a study of blood T cell repertoires in COVID-19. Across the whole study: Sources were T cells, B-cell-depleted T cells, or PBMCs; the material itself was cDNA or gDNA.

The chain has TRBV19 and TRBJ1-2, with D tentatively TRBD1 (5 bases). Sequenced: PBMCs or T cells enriched from blood (not recorded which). The clonotype originates from a woman between 25 and 40 years old who had recovered from COVID-19. The chain's CDR3 is CASSIGGLQGYGYTF. CDR3 bases: TGTGCCAGTAGTATAGGGGGACTTCAAGGCTATGGCTACACCTTC.